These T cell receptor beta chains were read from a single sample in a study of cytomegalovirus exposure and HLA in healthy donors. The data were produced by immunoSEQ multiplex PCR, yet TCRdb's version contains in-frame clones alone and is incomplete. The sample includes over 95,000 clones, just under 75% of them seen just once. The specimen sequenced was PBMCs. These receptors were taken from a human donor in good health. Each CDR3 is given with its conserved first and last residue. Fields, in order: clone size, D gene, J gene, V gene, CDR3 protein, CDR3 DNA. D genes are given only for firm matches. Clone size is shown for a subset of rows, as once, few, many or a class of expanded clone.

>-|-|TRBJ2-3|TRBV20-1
CSAGPGDTQYF
TGCAGTGCGGGTCCCGGGGATACGCAGTATTTT
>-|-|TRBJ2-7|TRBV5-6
CASSPGVAREQYF
TGTGCCAGCAGTCCCGGGGTAGCAAGAGAGCAGTACTTC
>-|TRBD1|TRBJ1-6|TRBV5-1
CASREGQLNSPLHF
TGCGCCAGCAGGGAGGGACAGCTAAATTCACCCCTCCACTTT
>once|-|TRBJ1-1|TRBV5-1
CASSLGANMNTEAFF
TGCGCCAGCAGCTTGGGGGCGAACATGAACACTGAAGCTTTCTTT
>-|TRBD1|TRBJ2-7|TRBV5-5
CASSSTGVFSDEQYF
TGTGCCAGCAGTTCGACAGGGGTATTTTCGGACGAGCAGTACTTC
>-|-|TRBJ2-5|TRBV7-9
CASSLEPLKETQYF
TGTGCCAGCAGCTTAGAGCCGCTCAAAGAGACCCAGTACTTC
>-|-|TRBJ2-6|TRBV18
CASSPRAGSGANVLTF
TGTGCCAGCTCACCGCGGGCCGGGTCTGGGGCCAACGTCCTGACTTTC
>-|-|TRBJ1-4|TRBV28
CASSLLGRSGEKLFF
TGTGCCAGCAGTTTATTAGGCAGGTCCGGTGAAAAACTGTTTTTT
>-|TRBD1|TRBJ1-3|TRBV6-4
CASLYLMDRRGNTIYF
TGTGCCAGCCTCTATCTCATGGACAGGCGAGGAAACACCATATATTTT
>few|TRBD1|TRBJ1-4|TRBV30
CAWAGDSINEKLFF
TGTGCCTGGGCCGGGGACAGCATAAACGAAAAACTGTTTTTT
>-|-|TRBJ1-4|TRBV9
CASSAATATNEKLFF
TGTGCCAGCAGCGCAGCGACAGCAACTAATGAAAAACTGTTTTTT
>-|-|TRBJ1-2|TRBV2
CASGGDYGYTF
TGTGCCAGCGGGGGGGACTATGGCTACACCTTC
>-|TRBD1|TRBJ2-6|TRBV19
CASSIGGTALSGANVLTF
TGTGCCAGTAGTATAGGAGGGACAGCCCTCTCTGGGGCCAACGTCCTGACTTTC
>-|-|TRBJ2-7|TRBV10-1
CASSEKAGRYEQYF
TGCGCCAGCAGTGAGAAGGCTGGGAGATACGAGCAGTACTTC
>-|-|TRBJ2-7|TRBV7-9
CASSLKDSYEQYF
TGTGCCAGCAGCCTAAAGGACAGTTACGAGCAGTACTTC
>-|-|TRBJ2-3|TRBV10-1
CASSLSTDTQYF
TGCGCCAGCAGCCTTAGCACAGATACGCAGTATTTT
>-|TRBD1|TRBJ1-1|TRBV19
CASSIGDRGMTEAFF
TGTGCCAGTAGTATTGGAGACAGGGGGATGACTGAAGCTTTCTTT
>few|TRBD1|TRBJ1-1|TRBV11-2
CASSLSGEGTGGRNTEAFF
TGTGCCAGCAGCTTATCCGGTGAGGGGACAGGGGGCAGGAACACTGAAGCTTTCTTT
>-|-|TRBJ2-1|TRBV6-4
CASSDSIRRVGVDEQFF
TGTGCCAGCAGTGACTCGATTCGGCGGGTCGGTGTCGATGAGCAGTTCTTC
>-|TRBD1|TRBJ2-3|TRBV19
CASSIGQATDTQYF
TGTGCCAGTAGTATCGGACAGGCGACAGATACGCAGTATTTT
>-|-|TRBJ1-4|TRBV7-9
CASSPRGAQQNEKLFF
TGTGCCAGCAGCCCCCGGGGAGCGCAACAGAATGAAAAACTGTTTTTT
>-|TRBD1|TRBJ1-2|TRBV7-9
CASSLGPPNRGLGYGYTF
TGTGCCAGCAGCTTAGGTCCCCCGAACAGGGGGCTTGGCTATGGCTACACCTTC
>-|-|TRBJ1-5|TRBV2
CASRKSGGPQHF
TGTGCCAGCAGGAAGAGCGGAGGGCCCCAGCATTTT
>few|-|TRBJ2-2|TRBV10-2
CASSGALGRTGELFF
TGCGCCAGCAGTGGGGCACTGGGTCGGACCGGGGAGCTGTTTTTT
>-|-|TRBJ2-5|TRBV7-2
CASSLDGPEETQYF
TGTGCCAGCAGCTTAGATGGTCCGGAGGAGACCCAGTACTTC
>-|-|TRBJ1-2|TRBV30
CAWDLLGRRTNYGYTF
TGTGCCTGGGATCTTTTGGGGCGGCGGACTAACTATGGCTACACCTTC
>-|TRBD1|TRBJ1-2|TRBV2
CASSRQGNYGYTF
TGTGCCAGCAGTCGACAGGGAAACTATGGCTACACCTTC